This is a list of T cell receptor beta chains from one sample in a study of shared clonotypes between healthy human individuals. Generated by immunoSEQ multiplex PCR, the TCRdb table keeps only in-frame clones and is missing some. Among 950,000 to 1,100,000 clones listed, approximately 78% were seen once. The specimen sequenced was memory CD4+ T cells from PBMCs. All receptors come from a man younger than 35 in good health. Some clones in this sample may be carry-over from other donors' samples. The CDR3 runs from the conserved cysteine through the conserved F or W. A D gene is named only where the DNA matches it firmly. Not all rows give a size; the values are once, few, many and, for expanded clones, a class.

v_gene	j_gene	d_gene	abundance	CDR3nt	CDR3aa
TRBV5-1	TRBJ2-5	-	many	TGCGCCAGCAGCTTGGCCGGGGGTCCGGAGACCCAGTACTTC	CASSLAGGPETQYF
TRBV2	TRBJ1-1	-	once	TGTGCCAGCAGTGCGGAAAGGGCCACTGAAGCTTTCTTT	CASSAERATEAFF
TRBV21-1	TRBJ2-7	-	-	TGTGCCAGCAGCAGAGGTGGGCGCGAGCAGTACTTC	CASSRGGREQYF
TRBV5-6	TRBJ2-2	-	-	TGTGCCAGCAGCAACCCCAACGAGGAGCTGTTTTTT	CASSNPNEELFF
TRBV5-1	TRBJ2-7	-	-	TGCGCCAGCAGCTTGGGAGGGACGGAACCCTACGAGCAGTACTTC	CASSLGGTEPYEQYF
TRBV7-2	TRBJ1-1	-	-	TGTGCCAGCAGCCCAATCCCCTTCCTGAACACTGAAGCTTTCTTT	CASSPIPFLNTEAFF
TRBV6-1	TRBJ2-7	TRBD1	-	TGTGCCAGCAGTCCGGCAGGGGGTCTGGACGAGCAGTACTTC	CASSPAGGLDEQYF
TRBV7-8	TRBJ2-4	-	few	TGTGCCAGCAGCTTAGTTATCCAGGGGAGGGACATTCAGTACTTC	CASSLVIQGRDIQYF
TRBV6-5	TRBJ1-2	TRBD1	-	TGTGCCAGCAGTGCCGGGACAGGAAACTATGGCTACACCTTC	CASSAGTGNYGYTF
TRBV7-2	TRBJ2-1	TRBD2	-	TGTGCCAGCACCCTCCAGCGGGGGGACAATGAGCAGTTCTTC	CASTLQRGDNEQFF
TRBV25-1	TRBJ1-1	-	-	TGTGCCAGCAGTGAATGGGGGGCAGGGGCTGAAGCTTTCTTT	CASSEWGAGAEAFF